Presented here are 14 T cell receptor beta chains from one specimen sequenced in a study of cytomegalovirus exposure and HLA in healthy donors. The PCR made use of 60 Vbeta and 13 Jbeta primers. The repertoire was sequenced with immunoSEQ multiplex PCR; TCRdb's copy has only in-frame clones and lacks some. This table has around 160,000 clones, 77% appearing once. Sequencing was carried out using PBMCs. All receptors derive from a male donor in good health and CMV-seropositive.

CDR3 protein: CASSAQRGGWETQYF. The CDR3 DNA sequence: TGTGCCAGCAGCGCCCAGCGGGGGGGCTGGGAGACCCAGTACTTC. This rearrangement joins TRBV9 to TRBJ2-5, with 10 bases fitting TRBD2. Germline V gene sequence: CDR1 SGDLS, CDR2 YYNGEE. This CDR3 comprises 15 residues. V gave up 3 bases and J gave up 5 bases; unmatched junction bases: 7.

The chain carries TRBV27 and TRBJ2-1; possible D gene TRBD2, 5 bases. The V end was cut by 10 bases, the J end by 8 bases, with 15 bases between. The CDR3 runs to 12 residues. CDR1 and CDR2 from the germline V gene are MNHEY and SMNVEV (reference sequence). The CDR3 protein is CATEGPGDEQFF. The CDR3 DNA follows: TGTGCCACCGAGGGTCCGGGCGATGAGCAGTTCTTC.

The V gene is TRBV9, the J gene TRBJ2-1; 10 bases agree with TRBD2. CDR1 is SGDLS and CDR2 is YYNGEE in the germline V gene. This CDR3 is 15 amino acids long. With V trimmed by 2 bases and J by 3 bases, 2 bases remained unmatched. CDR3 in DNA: TGTGCCAGCAGCGTGAGCGGGGGGGACTACAATGAGCAGTTCTTC. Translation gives CASSVSGGDYNEQFF.

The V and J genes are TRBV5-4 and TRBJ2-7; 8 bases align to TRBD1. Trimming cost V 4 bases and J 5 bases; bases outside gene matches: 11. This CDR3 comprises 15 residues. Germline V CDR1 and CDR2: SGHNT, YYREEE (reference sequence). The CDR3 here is CASSRRTGTNDEQYF. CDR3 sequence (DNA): TGTGCCAGCAGCCGCCGGACAGGGACAAATGACGAGCAGTACTTC.

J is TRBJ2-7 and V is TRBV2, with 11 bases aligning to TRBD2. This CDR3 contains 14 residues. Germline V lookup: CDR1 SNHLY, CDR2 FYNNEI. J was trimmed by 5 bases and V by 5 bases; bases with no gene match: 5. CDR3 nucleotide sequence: TGTGCCAGCAGTTTGACTAGCGGGGAGAACGAGCAGTACTTC. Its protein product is CASSLTSGENEQYF. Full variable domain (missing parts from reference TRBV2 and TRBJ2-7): EPEVTQTPSHQVTQMGQEVILRCVPISNHLYFYWYRQILGQKVEFLVSFYNNEISEKSEIFDDQFSVERPDGSNFTLKIRSTKLEDSAMYFCASSLTSGENEQYFGPGTRLTVT.

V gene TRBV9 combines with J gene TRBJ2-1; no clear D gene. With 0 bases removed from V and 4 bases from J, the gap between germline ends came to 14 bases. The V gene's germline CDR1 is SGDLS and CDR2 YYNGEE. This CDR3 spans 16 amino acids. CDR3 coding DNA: TGTGCCAGCAGCGTAGAGTCTAGTCCCTTTTACAATGAGCAGTTCTTC. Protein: CASSVESSPFYNEQFF.

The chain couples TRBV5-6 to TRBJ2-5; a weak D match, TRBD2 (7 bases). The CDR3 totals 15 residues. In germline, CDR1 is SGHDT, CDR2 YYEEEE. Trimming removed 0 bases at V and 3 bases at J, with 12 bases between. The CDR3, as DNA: TGTGCCAGCAGCTTGGGAGGGGGGGCAAAAGAGACCCAGTACTTC. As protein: CASSLGGGAKETQYF.

In nucleotides, the CDR3 is TGTGCCAGCAGCTCCCTCACTAGCGGGGGGGTCAGTGAGCAGTTCTTC. This gives the protein CASSSLTSGGVSEQFF. The chain is built from TRBV7-3 and TRBJ2-1; 13 bases line up with TRBD2. The germline gives CDR1 SGHTA, CDR2 FQGTGA. There are 16 residues in the CDR3. Trimming cost V 4 bases and J 9 bases; bases outside gene matches: 9.

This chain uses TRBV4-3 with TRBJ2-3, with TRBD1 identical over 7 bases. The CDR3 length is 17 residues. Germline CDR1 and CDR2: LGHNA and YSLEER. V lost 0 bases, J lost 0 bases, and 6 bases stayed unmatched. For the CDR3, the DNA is TGCGCCAGCAGCCAAGACCGACAGGGTGGGAGCACAGATACGCAGTATTTT. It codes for CASSQDRQGGSTDTQYF.

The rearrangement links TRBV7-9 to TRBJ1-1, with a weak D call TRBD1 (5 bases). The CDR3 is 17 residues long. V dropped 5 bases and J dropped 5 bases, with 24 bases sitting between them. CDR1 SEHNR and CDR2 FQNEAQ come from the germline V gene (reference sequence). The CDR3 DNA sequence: TGTGCCAGCAGCCCCTTTTTGAAGGGGCCGGACGGGACTGAAGCTTTCTTT. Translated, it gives CASSPFLKGPDGTEAFF.

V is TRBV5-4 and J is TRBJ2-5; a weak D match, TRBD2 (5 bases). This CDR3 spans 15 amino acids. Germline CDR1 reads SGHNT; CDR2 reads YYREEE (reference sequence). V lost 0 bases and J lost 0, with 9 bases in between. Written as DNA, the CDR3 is TGTGCCAGCAGCTTGGCCCTAGCTAACCAAGAGACCCAGTACTTC. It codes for CASSLALANQETQYF.

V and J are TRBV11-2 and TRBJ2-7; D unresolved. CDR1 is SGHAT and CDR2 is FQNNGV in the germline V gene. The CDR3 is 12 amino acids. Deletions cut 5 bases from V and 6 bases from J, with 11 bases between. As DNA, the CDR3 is TGTGCCAGCAGCCGCCATAGCTCCGAGCAGTACTTC. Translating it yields CASSRHSSEQYF.

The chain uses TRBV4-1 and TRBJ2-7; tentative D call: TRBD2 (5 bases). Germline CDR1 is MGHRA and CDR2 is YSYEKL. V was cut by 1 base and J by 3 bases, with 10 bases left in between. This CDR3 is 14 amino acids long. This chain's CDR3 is CASSQGKAGYEQYF. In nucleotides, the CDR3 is TGCGCCAGCAGCCAAGGGAAGGCGGGCTACGAGCAGTACTTC.

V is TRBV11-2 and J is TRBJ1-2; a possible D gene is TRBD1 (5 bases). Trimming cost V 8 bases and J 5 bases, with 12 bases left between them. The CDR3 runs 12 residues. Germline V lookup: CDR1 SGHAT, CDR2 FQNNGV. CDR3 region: CASGRGEYGYTF. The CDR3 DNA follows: TGTGCCAGCGGGAGGGGAGAGTATGGCTACACCTTC.